Given below is one T cell receptor beta chain in context. RNA transcripts were the template, and TCR beta CDR3 regions were amplified from them. RT-PCR was first run with HTBI primers, then multiplex PCR in a second round. TCRdb re-called the multiplex PCR reads with MiXCR, one entry per CDR3 protein. The sample has around 600,000 distinct CDR3 sequences; 35% to 50% are singletons. This specimen belongs to a study of Graves' ophthalmopathy and Graves' hyperthyroidism. This CDR3 region has 15 residues. J was trimmed by 2 bases and V by 3 bases; bases with no gene match: 4. Germline CDR1 is LNHDA and CDR2 is SQIVND (reference sequence).

The chain uses TRBV19 and TRBJ2-1; 7 bases match TRBD2. Sequencing was carried out using peripheral blood. This clonotype was sampled from an adult man with Graves' ophthalmopathy. The CDR3 bases are TGTGCCAGTAGTATCTCTGGGACTACCTACAATGAGCAGTTCTTC. It specifies CASSISGTTYNEQFF.